This T cell receptor (beta chain) was identified during a study of cytomegalovirus exposure and HLA in healthy donors. Broader study findings: Over 150 TCR beta chains were listed as cytomegalovirus-associated. Several top significant clusters appeared, in a later analysis, to be linked to common viral pathogens. Indistinguishable V segments, including TRBV6-2 and TRBV6-3, were excluded.

Trimming stripped 3 bases from V and 1 base from J, with 17 bases between. This CDR3 has 17 residues. Germline V lookup: CDR1 SGHVS, CDR2 FNYEAQ. Notes on this clone: Antigen: not known.

The donors, nominally healthy at sampling, likely had unrecorded immune exposures. The PCR ran on 60 Vbeta and 13 Jbeta primers. The assay was immunoSEQ multiplex PCR, and TCRdb's table has in-frame clones only and misses some. This sample has some 180,000 clones, with around 83% found just once. The source is a man aged 40-55 years in good health and CMV-seropositive. Sample: PBMCs. This chain joins TRBV7-6 and TRBJ2-3; tentatively, D is TRBD2 (5 bases). CDR3 in DNA: TGTGCCAGCAGCTTTCGAACCGGGATCTGGGGCACAGATACGCAGTATTTT. It is translated as CASSFRTGIWGTDTQYF.